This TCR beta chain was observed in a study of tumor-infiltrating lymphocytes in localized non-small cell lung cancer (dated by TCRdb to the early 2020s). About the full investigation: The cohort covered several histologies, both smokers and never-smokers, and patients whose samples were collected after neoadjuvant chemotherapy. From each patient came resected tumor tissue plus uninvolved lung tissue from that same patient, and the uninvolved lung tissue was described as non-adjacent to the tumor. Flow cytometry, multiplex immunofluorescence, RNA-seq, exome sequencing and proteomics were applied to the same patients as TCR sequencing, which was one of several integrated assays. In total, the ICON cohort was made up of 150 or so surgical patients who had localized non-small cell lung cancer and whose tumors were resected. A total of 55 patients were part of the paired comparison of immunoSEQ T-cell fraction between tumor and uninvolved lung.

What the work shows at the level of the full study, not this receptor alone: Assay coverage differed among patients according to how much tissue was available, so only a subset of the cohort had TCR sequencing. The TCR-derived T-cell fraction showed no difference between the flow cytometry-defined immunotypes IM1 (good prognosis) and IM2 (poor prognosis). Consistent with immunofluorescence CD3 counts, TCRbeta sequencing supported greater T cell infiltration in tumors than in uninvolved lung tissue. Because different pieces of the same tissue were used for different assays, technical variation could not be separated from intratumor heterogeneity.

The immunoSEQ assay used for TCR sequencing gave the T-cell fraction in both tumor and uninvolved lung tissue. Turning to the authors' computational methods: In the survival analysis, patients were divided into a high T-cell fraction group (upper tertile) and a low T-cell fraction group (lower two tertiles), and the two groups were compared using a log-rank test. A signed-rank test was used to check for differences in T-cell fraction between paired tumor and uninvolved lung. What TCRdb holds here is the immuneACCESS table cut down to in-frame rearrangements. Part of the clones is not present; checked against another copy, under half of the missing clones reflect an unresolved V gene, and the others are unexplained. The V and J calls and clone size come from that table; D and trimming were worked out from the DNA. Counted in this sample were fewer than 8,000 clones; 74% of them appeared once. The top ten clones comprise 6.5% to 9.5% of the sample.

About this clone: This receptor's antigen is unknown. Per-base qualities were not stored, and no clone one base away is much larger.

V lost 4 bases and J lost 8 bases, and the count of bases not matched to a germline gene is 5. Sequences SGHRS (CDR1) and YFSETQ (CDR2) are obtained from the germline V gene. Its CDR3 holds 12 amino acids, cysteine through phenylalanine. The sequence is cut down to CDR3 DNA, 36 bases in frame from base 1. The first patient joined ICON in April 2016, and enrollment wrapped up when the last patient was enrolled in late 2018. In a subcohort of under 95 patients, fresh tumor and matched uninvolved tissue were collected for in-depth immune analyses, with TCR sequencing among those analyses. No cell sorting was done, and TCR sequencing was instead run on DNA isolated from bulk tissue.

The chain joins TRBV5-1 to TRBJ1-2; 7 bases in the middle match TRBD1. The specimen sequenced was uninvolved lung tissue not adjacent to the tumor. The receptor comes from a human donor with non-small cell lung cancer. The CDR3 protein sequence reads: CASSRQGEGYTF. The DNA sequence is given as TGCGCCAGCAGCCGACAGGGAGAGGGCTACACCTTC.